Each of the 22 T cell receptor beta chains below was sequenced from the same sample in a study of T cell repertoires in cytomegalovirus infection (dated by TCRdb to the late 2010s). For sequencing, an Illumina HiSeq 1500 was employed. TCRdb ran its own pipeline on the public reads, namely fastp trimming at Q25 and MiXCR clone calling, and kept in-frame beta chains. Entries are consolidated by CDR3 protein sequence, retaining the most common genes and DNA. This sample has about 480,000 distinct CDR3 sequences in its table, and 30% to 40% of those were observed once. The top ten hold 17% of the sample. The treatment or condition tag for this specimen amounts to: in vitro stimulation with specific CMV peptide epitopes to enrich CMV-specific T cells. These receptors have no identified antigens. The starting material was cultured PBMCs, obtained from culture after CMV antigen stimulation. These receptors were obtained from a human donor in good health (CMV status not recorded). Some clones in this sample may be carry-over from other donors' samples.

There are many counts of this clonotype. The chain combines TRBV7-2 with TRBJ1-2; D is unresolved. The CDR3 is 13 amino acids. CDR1 and CDR2 (germline): SGHTA, FQGNSA. In DNA form, the CDR3 reads TGTGCTAGTCAGGCCAACCCTAACTATGGCTACACCTTC. Translating it yields CASQANPNYGYTF.

The sample holds many counts of this clonotype. The genes are TRBV7-2 and TRBJ2-3; 8 bases map to TRBD1. The ends lost 3 bases at V and 4 bases at J; junction bases unmatched: 6. Germline CDR1 and CDR2: SGHTA and FQGNSA. The CDR3 is made up of 15 amino acids. CDR3 DNA sequence: TGTGCCAGCAGCTTTGTTCAGGGGGCAGCAGATACGCAGTATTTT. Protein: CASSFVQGAADTQYF.

The rearrangement links TRBV7-2 to TRBJ2-3; D is undetermined. V was shortened by 4 bases and J by 2 bases, with 13 bases between the two germline ends. This CDR3 region has 15 residues. Per the germline V gene, CDR1 is SGHTA and CDR2 is FQGNSA. CDR3 residues: CASSSFSSATDTQYF. The CDR3 region has the DNA TGTGCCAGCAGCTCTTTCTCTTCCGCCACAGATACGCAGTATTTT.

The rearrangement joins TRBV12-3 or TRBV12-4 to TRBJ1-6, with D possibly being TRBD1 (5 bases). The CDR3 is 11 residues long. The V and J ends lost 3 bases and 16 bases respectively, with 10 bases between them. Here the CDR3 reads CASSFGGGLHF. DNA for the CDR3: TGTGCCAGCAGTTTCGGGGGGGGACTCCACTTT.

This clonotype was observed a few times. The chain couples TRBV12-3 or TRBV12-4 to TRBJ1-2; maybe TRBD1 (6 bases). This CDR3 is 14 amino acids long. Trimming left V 6 bases short and J 8 bases short, with 19 bases between. The CDR3 region has the DNA TGTGCCAGCAGCATGATGGGGGGCTCCGTCGGCTACACCTTC. Protein: CASSMMGGSVGYTF.

This clonotype occurred many times. The chain carries TRBV7-2 and TRBJ2-1, with 7 bases that match TRBD2. From germline, CDR1 is SGHTA and CDR2 FQGNSA. The CDR3 length is 17 residues. Germline trimming cut 4 bases from V and 5 bases from J; bases unmatched to any gene: 14. The CDR3 bases are TGTGCCAGCAGCTCATATAGTGTGCTTCGGGGGGACAATGAGCAGTTCTTC. Protein product: CASSSYSVLRGDNEQFF.

The V and J genes are TRBV29-1 and TRBJ2-1; 7 bases are a match to TRBD2. Germline V gene sequence: CDR1 SQVTM, CDR2 ANQGSEA. Trimming removed 5 bases from V and 4 bases from J; junction bases left unmatched: 5. CDR3 length equals 13 residues. CDR3 residues: CSVRSGVYNEQFF. CDR3 sequence (DNA): TGCAGCGTTCGCAGCGGGGTTTACAATGAGCAGTTCTTC.

The V call is TRBV7-2, the J call TRBJ2-3; D gene uncertain. Germline loops: CDR1 SGHTA, CDR2 FQGNSA. This CDR3 has 13 residues. Trimming removed 1 base from V and 6 bases from J, with 8 bases in between. The CDR3 DNA reads TGTGCCAGCAGCTTAGGGCCGCGGGATACGCAGTATTTT. Translating gives CASSLGPRDTQYF.

The chain employs TRBV7-2 and TRBJ2-2; 9 bases are shared with TRBD1. CDR3 length: 17 residues. Germline CDR1 is SGHTA and CDR2 is FQGNSA. The trim removed 1 base at V and 6 bases at J, leaving 9 bases unmatched. CDR3 sequence (DNA): TGTGCCAGCAGCTTAGTCGCGGGACAGGGTAAACCCGGGGAGCTGTTTTTT. This translates into CASSLVAGQGKPGELFF. The whole variable domain, filled in from reference TRBV7-2 and TRBJ2-2, reads GAGVSQSPSNKVTEKGKDVELRCDPISGHTALYWYRQSLGQGLEFLIYFQGNSAPDKSGLPSDRFSAERTGGSVSTLTIQRTQQEDSAVYLCASSLVAGQGKPGELFFGEGSRLTVL.

The chain combines TRBV4-3 with TRBJ1-6, with 7 bases aligning to TRBD1. From germline, CDR1 is LGHNA and CDR2 YSLEER. Germline trimming cut 4 bases from V and 0 bases from J; bases unmatched to any gene: 6. The CDR3 covers 17 residues. The CDR3 region is CASSRAGQSSYNSPLHF. The CDR3 DNA reads as TGCGCCAGCAGCCGGGCGGGACAGAGCTCCTATAATTCACCCCTCCACTTT.

The rearrangement uses TRBV28 and TRBJ2-3; TRBD2 agrees at 12 bases. Germline V gene sequence: CDR1 MDHEN, CDR2 SYDVKM. J was trimmed by 5 bases and V by 11 bases; bases with no gene match: 11. This CDR3 comprises 15 residues. The chain's CDR3 is CAGSTSGSIGDTQYF. CDR3 nucleotide sequence: TGTGCCGGATCGACTAGCGGGAGTATTGGAGATACGCAGTATTTT.

The chain joins TRBV6-2 or TRBV6-3 to TRBJ1-2; D gene unclear. The CDR3 has 12 amino acids. Trimming shortened V by 3 bases and J by 8 bases, and 10 bases separated the two germline ends. CDR1 is MNHEY and CDR2 is SVGEGT in the germline V gene. The CDR3 sequence is CASSYPFEGYTF. The CDR3 DNA is TGTGCCAGCAGTTATCCGTTCGAGGGCTACACCTTC.

There are many counts of this clonotype. The genes are TRBV6-1 and TRBJ1-5; 7 bases line up with TRBD1. The V and J ends lost 6 bases and 7 bases, in that order; junction bases with no gene match: 9. Germline lookup yields CDR1 MNHNS and CDR2 SASEGT. CDR3 length equals 14 residues. CDR3 amino acids: CASSLRGRGQPQHF. The CDR3 DNA reads TGTGCCAGCAGCCTTAGGGGGCGAGGGCAGCCCCAGCATTTT.

The V and J genes are TRBV27 and TRBJ2-3, with 11 bases fitting TRBD2. The CDR3 runs to 15 residues. After removal of 6 bases from V and 0 bases from J, the junction contained 2 bases not matched to a gene. Germline CDR1 and CDR2: MNHEY and SMNVEV (reference sequence). In DNA, the CDR3 is TGTGCCAGCAGGGGACTAGCGGCTAGCACAGATACGCAGTATTTT. It translates to CASRGLAASTDTQYF.

This rearrangement joins TRBV12-3 or TRBV12-4 to TRBJ2-2, with D unclear. This CDR3 comprises 16 residues. With 3 bases removed from V and 1 base from J, the gap between germline ends came to 12 bases. The CDR3 sequence: CASSFQTHQNTGELFF. The CDR3 DNA sequence: TGTGCCAGCAGTTTTCAGACACACCAGAACACCGGGGAGCTGTTTTTT.

This chain links TRBV6-6 with TRBJ1-1; D might be TRBD1 (5 bases). The CDR3 runs to 16 residues. Trimming stripped 6 bases from V and 0 bases from J, with 17 bases between. CDR1 and CDR2 (germline): MNHNY, SVGAGI (reference sequence). CDR3 bases: TGTGCCAGCAGCCGAGGTTGGGGGGGGATGAACACTGAAGCTTTCTTT. Its protein is CASSRGWGGMNTEAFF.

This clonotype has more than one count but fewer than ten. The chain has TRBV6-5 and TRBJ2-5, with 8 bases that match TRBD1. The germline CDR1 and CDR2 sequences are MNHEY and SVGAGI. The length of the CDR3 is 15 residues. After removal of 4 bases from V and 2 bases from J, the junction contained 6 bases not matched to a gene. The DNA for the CDR3 is TGTGCCAGCAGTTCTACAGGGGGAGTTCAAGAGACCCAGTACTTC. Translation gives CASSSTGGVQETQYF.

The V gene is TRBV10-3, the J gene TRBJ2-5, with D possibly TRBD2 on 6 matching bases. V lost 6 bases to trimming and J lost 5 bases, with 13 bases between them. The germline V gene encodes CDR1 ENHRY and CDR2 SYGVKD. This CDR3 is 13 amino acids long. CDR3 DNA: TGTGCCATCAGAGCCATAGCGGAGGAGACCCAGTACTTC. Translating gives CAIRAIAEETQYF.

This clonotype was observed a few times. The CDR3: CASSLSGRLEQYF. The CDR3 coding sequence is TGTGCCAGCAGCTTAAGCGGGAGACTCGAGCAGTACTTC. The chain is built from TRBV7-2 and TRBJ2-7; 8 bases match TRBD2. Germline-derived CDR1 and CDR2 are SGHTA and FQGNSA. The V gene end was trimmed by 2 bases and the J gene end by 6 bases; junction bases not matched to a gene: 3. The CDR3 contains 13 residues.

This chain links TRBV6-1 with TRBJ2-5; 9 bases match TRBD2. V gave up 1 base and J gave up 5 bases; unmatched junction bases: 8. Germline V gene lookup returns CDR1 MNHNS and CDR2 SASEGT. This CDR3 is built from 16 residues. The CDR3 coding sequence is TGTGCCAGCAGTGAAGGTAGCGGGAGTGGCCGCGAGACCCAGTACTTC. It yields the protein CASSEGSGSGRETQYF.

The gene calls are TRBV6-2 or TRBV6-3 and TRBJ2-5; 12 nucleotides match TRBD1. Trimming took 5 bases from V and 10 from J; bases not matched to a gene: 2. CDR1 is MNHEY and CDR2 is SVGEGT in the germline V gene. The CDR3 covers 12 residues. The CDR3 DNA reads as TGTGCCAGCAGTGGGACAGGGGGCAACCAGTACTTC. Translating gives CASSGTGGNQYF.

Note on this clonotype: One end of the junction fails to match germline, which may point to a read error. The genes are TRBV28 and TRBJ2-5; the D gene is possibly TRBD1 (6 bases). This CDR3 is built from 15 residues. Germline lookup yields CDR1 MDHEN and CDR2 SYDVKM. CDR3 region: CASSFRGSRQGTQYF. In DNA form, the CDR3 reads TGTGCCAGCAGTTTTAGGGGGAGCAGGCAAGGGACCCAGTACTTC.